A single sample gave rise to the 26 T cell receptor beta chains below, sequenced in a study of OX40 agonist ivuxolimab in advanced cancers. The table came from immunoSEQ multiplex PCR; TCRdb's copy has only in-frame clones and leaves some out. The table records about 77,000 clones, approximately 89% of them present only once. The sample was CD4+ or CD8+ T cells sorted from blood, taken in a trial of the OX40 agonist ivuxolimab. All receptors derive from an adult with an advanced solid tumor such as melanoma, head and neck, liver or kidney cancer.

The V gene is TRBV18, the J gene TRBJ2-5; D not resolved. Germline assignment: CDR1 KGHSH and CDR2 LQKENI. The CDR3 runs to 13 residues. V was pared by 2 bases and J by 1 base, with 5 bases between. CDR3 coding DNA: TGTGCCAGCTCACCAGGGGTCCAAGAGACCCAGTACTTC. Protein: CASSPGVQETQYF.

This clone was picked up a small number of times. The rearrangement uses TRBV6-5 and TRBJ1-1; no reliable D call. This CDR3 region has 15 residues. Trimming cost V 1 base and J 1 base, with 10 bases left between them. Germline V CDR1 and CDR2: MNHEY, SVGAGI. The CDR3 reads CASSYWQNQNTEAFF. The CDR3 DNA reads TGTGCCAGCAGTTACTGGCAAAACCAGAACACTGAAGCTTTCTTT.

The chain couples TRBV5-1 to TRBJ2-1; TRBD2 aligns across 10 bases. Trimming at V came to 0 bases and at J to 5 bases, leaving 5 bases not matched to a gene. CDR3 length: 16 amino acids. Germline CDR1 SGHRS, CDR2 YFSETQ. CDR3 nucleotides: TGCGCCAGCAGCTTGGCGGTAGCGGGGGGCAACAATGAGCAGTTCTTC. It specifies CASSLAVAGGNNEQFF.

This clone ranks as medium-sized. Other DNA sequences of this sample code for an identical CDR3. The chain uses TRBV7-2 and TRBJ1-2; 9 bases fit TRBD1. The CDR3 contains 13 residues. J lost 4 bases, V lost 5 bases, and 2 bases had no gene match. Looked up from germline, CDR1 is SGHTA and CDR2 is FQGNSA. CDR3 amino acids: CASSLGQGYGYTF. CDR3 sequence (DNA): TGTGCCAGCAGCCTGGGACAGGGCTATGGCTACACCTTC.

The chain carries TRBV30 and TRBJ1-3; no definite D call. The CDR3 covers 14 residues. Germline assignment: CDR1 GTSNPN and CDR2 SVGIG (reference sequence). V lost 3 bases, J lost 4 bases, and 13 bases lay in between. DNA for the CDR3: TGTGCCTGGAGGGGAGGTGGTAGGGGAAACACCATATATTTT. This encodes CAWRGGGRGNTIYF.

The chain's CDR3 is CASSFFSGGGEKLFF. The CDR3, as DNA: TGCGCCAGCAGCTTCTTCTCAGGGGGAGGTGAAAAACTGTTTTTT. The chain uses TRBV5-1 and TRBJ1-4, with TRBD1 identical over 7 bases. This CDR3 comprises 15 residues. Per germline, CDR1 SGHRS and CDR2 YFSETQ. The V gene end was trimmed by 2 bases and the J gene end by 7 bases; junction bases not matched to a gene: 8.

The chain couples TRBV6-1 to TRBJ1-2; 7 bases line up with TRBD1. This CDR3 is built from 14 residues. J was trimmed by 6 bases and V by 5 bases; bases with no gene match: 9. CDR1 MNHNS and CDR2 SASEGT come from the germline V gene. CDR3 in DNA: TGTGCCAGCAGTCTCGGACAGGAAGCAAATGGCTACACCTTC. Its protein is CASSLGQEANGYTF.

The rearrangement links TRBV30 to TRBJ2-1; 8 nucleotides agree with TRBD2. The CDR3 extends over 14 amino acids. CDR1 and CDR2 from the germline V gene are GTSNPN and SVGIG (reference sequence). Trimming cost V 0 bases and J 8 bases; bases outside gene matches: 6. This chain's CDR3 is CAWSVGSGADEQFF. CDR3 DNA sequence: TGTGCCTGGAGTGTGGGTAGCGGGGCCGATGAGCAGTTCTTC. Supplemented by reference TRBV30 and TRBJ2-1, the full variable domain reads SQTIHQWPATLVQPVGSPLSLECTVEGTSNPNLYWYRQAAGRGLQLLFYSVGIGQISSEVPQNLSASRPQDRQFILSSKKLLLSDSGFYLCAWSVGSGADEQFFGPGTRLTVL.

The chain couples TRBV6-6 to TRBJ2-5; TRBD2 agrees at 8 bases. Germline V gene data show CDR1 as MNHNY and CDR2 as SVGAGI (reference sequence). J lost 4 bases, V lost 11 bases, and 6 bases had no gene match. The CDR3 is made up of 12 amino acids. CDR3: CASGGGRETQYF. CDR3 coding DNA: TGTGCCTCGGGGGGGGGCAGAGAGACCCAGTACTTC.

V is TRBV7-2 and J is TRBJ1-2; D is unresolved. Germline-derived CDR1 and CDR2 are SGHTA and FQGNSA. CDR3 length equals 14 residues. V was trimmed by 5 bases and J by 1 base, leaving 11 bases between them. CDR3 sequence reads: CASSPGRINYGYTF. CDR3 sequence (DNA): TGTGCCAGCAGCCCCGGACGGATTAACTATGGCTACACCTTC. The entire variable domain, with the rest obtained from reference TRBV7-2 and TRBJ1-2, is as follows: GAGVSQSPSNKVTEKGKDVELRCDPISGHTALYWYRQSLGQGLEFLIYFQGNSAPDKSGLPSDRFSAERTGGSVSTLTIQRTQQEDSAVYLCASSPGRINYGYTFGSGTRLTVV.

J is TRBJ2-1 and V is TRBV15, with TRBD1 as a possible D gene (5 bases). V lost 0 bases to trimming and J lost 9 bases, with 12 bases between them. Germline loops: CDR1 LNHNV, CDR2 YYDKDF (reference sequence). The CDR3 runs 14 residues. The CDR3 loop is CATSRDSTVAEQFF. Written as DNA, the CDR3 is TGTGCCACCAGCAGAGATTCGACAGTAGCTGAGCAGTTCTTC.

The chain couples TRBV6-1 to TRBJ2-7, with 11 bases identical to TRBD2. CDR1 and CDR2 (germline): MNHNS, SASEGT. Trimming took 9 bases from V and 3 from J; bases not matched to a gene: 4. The CDR3 spans 13 residues. CDR3: CASRLAGIYEQYF. CDR3 coding DNA: TGTGCCAGTCGACTAGCGGGAATCTACGAGCAGTACTTC.

The chain combines TRBV6-6 with TRBJ2-5; no firm D call. Germline-derived CDR1 and CDR2 are MNHNY and SVGAGI (reference sequence). Trimming took off 7 bases at V and 5 bases at J, with 20 bases between the two ends. CDR3 length equals 15 residues. This CDR3 is CASTQDLFAGETQYF. DNA of the CDR3: TGTGCCAGCACCCAAGATTTGTTCGCCGGGGAGACCCAGTACTTC.

V usage is TRBV30 and J usage is TRBJ2-7; no clear D. Germline-derived CDR1 and CDR2 are GTSNPN and SVGIG (reference sequence). The V and J ends lost 2 bases and 3 bases respectively, with 8 bases between them. This CDR3 has 12 amino acids. The CDR3 region is CAWSSQSYEQYF. The CDR3 nucleotides read TGTGCCTGGAGTTCCCAGAGCTACGAGCAGTACTTC. Using reference TRBV30 and TRBJ2-7 for the parts outside the CDR3, the full variable domain is SQTIHQWPATLVQPVGSPLSLECTVEGTSNPNLYWYRQAAGRGLQLLFYSVGIGQISSEVPQNLSASRPQDRQFILSSKKLLLSDSGFYLCAWSSQSYEQYFGPGTRLTVT.

V gene TRBV6-1 combines with J gene TRBJ1-4; no definite D call. V lost 2 bases, J lost 0 bases, and 7 bases lay in between. The CDR3 loop spans 15 amino acids. Looked up from germline, CDR1 is MNHNS and CDR2 is SASEGT. Here the CDR3 DNA reads TGTGCCAGCAGTGAACTGGCAGCAACTAATGAAAAACTGTTTTTT. This encodes CASSELAATNEKLFF.

This clone was seen a few times. V usage is TRBV6-4 and J usage is TRBJ1-5, with D uncertain. Germline-derived CDR1 and CDR2 are MRHNA and SNTAGT. The CDR3 consists of 12 residues. V was trimmed by 10 bases and J by 3 bases, leaving 10 bases between them. The CDR3 region has the DNA TGTGCCACCCGACAAACCAATCAGCCCCAGCATTTT. Protein sequence: CATRQTNQPQHF.

The V and J genes are TRBV7-6 and TRBJ2-1, with D unresolved. Per germline, CDR1 SGHVS and CDR2 FNYEAQ. Trimming removed 2 bases at V and 0 bases at J, with 11 bases between. The CDR3 spans 16 residues. The chain's CDR3 is CASSLSAASSYNEQFF. CDR3 coding DNA: TGTGCCAGCAGCTTATCTGCCGCAAGCTCCTACAATGAGCAGTTCTTC.

V usage is TRBV28 and J usage is TRBJ2-1, with D possibly matching TRBD1 (5 bases). This CDR3 comprises 11 residues. The V and J ends lost 10 bases and 2 bases respectively, with 6 bases between them. In germline, CDR1 is MDHEN, CDR2 SYDVKM. CDR3 sequence: CATRAYNEQFF. The DNA for the CDR3 is TGTGCCACCAGGGCCTACAATGAGCAGTTCTTC.

DNA of the CDR3: TGTGCCAGCAGCTTTTTACCACTCTTGAACACTGAAGCTTTCTTT. It yields the protein CASSFLPLLNTEAFF. The rearrangement uses TRBV11-1 and TRBJ1-1; the D is unclear. Deletions cut 3 bases from V and 0 bases from J, with 11 bases between. Germline CDR1 SGHAT, CDR2 FQDESV (reference sequence). The CDR3 totals 15 residues.

This rearrangement joins TRBV7-6 to TRBJ2-7; D possibly uses TRBD1 or TRBD2 (5 bases each). Looked up from germline, CDR1 is SGHVS and CDR2 is FNYEAQ. The CDR3 is 14 amino acids. The ends were cut back, 4 bases at V and 3 bases at J, with 13 bases in the middle. The CDR3 protein is CASSSRDGYYEQYF. CDR3 DNA: TGTGCCAGCAGCTCAAGGGACGGATACTACGAGCAGTACTTC.

The chain uses TRBV30 and TRBJ2-2; D may be TRBD1 (6 bases). This CDR3 has 14 amino acids. CDR1 and CDR2 from the germline V gene are GTSNPN and SVGIG (reference sequence). The V gene lost 2 bases and the J gene lost 6 bases, with 13 bases spanning the gap. CDR3 DNA sequence: TGTGCCTGGAGTCCTGACAGGTGGTCCGGGGAGCTGTTTTTT. Its translation: CAWSPDRWSGELFF.

In its sample, this clone was seen once. The genes are TRBV7-2 and TRBJ1-6, with D uncertain. CDR1 and CDR2 (germline): SGHTA, FQGNSA. V was cut by 3 bases and J by 7 bases, with 13 bases left in between. The CDR3 has 15 amino acids. The CDR3 region is CASSLGRARNSPLHF. The CDR3 bases are TGTGCCAGCAGCTTGGGGAGGGCACGAAATTCACCCCTCCACTTT.

The chain couples TRBV28 to TRBJ1-4; 8 nucleotides line up with TRBD1. Germline V gene data show CDR1 as MDHEN and CDR2 as SYDVKM. There are 12 residues in the CDR3. The junction had 4 bases not matched to a gene; V was cut back by 6 bases and J by 10 bases. This chain's CDR3 is CASRAGGGKLFF. CDR3 sequence (DNA): TGTGCCAGCAGGGCAGGGGGCGGAAAACTGTTTTTT. The full variable domain, its missing parts supplied by reference TRBV28 and TRBJ1-4, is DVKVTQSSRYLVKRTGEKVFLECVQDMDHENMFWYRQDPGLGLRLIYFSYDVKMKEKGDIPEGYSVSREKKERFSLILESASTNQTSMYLCASRAGGGKLFFGSGTQLSVL.

The genes are TRBV9 and TRBJ2-1; 7 nucleotides align to TRBD2. The V gene end was trimmed by 0 bases and the J gene end by 0 bases; junction bases not matched to a gene: 6. The CDR3 has 17 residues. Germline CDR1 is SGDLS and CDR2 is YYNGEE. In nucleotides, the CDR3 is TGTGCCAGCAGCGTAGTAATAAGCGGGAACTCCTACAATGAGCAGTTCTTC. This sequence encodes CASSVVISGNSYNEQFF.

The V call is TRBV20-1, the J call TRBJ2-4; a possible D gene is TRBD1 (6 bases). V was clipped by 2 bases and J by 7 bases, with 6 bases between them. The CDR3 consists of 11 residues. In germline, CDR1 is DFQATT, CDR2 SNEGSKA (reference sequence). CDR3 protein: CSARQGNIQYF. Here the CDR3 DNA reads TGCAGTGCTAGACAGGGGAACATTCAGTACTTC.

The genes are TRBV6-1 and TRBJ1-2; D perhaps matches TRBD1 (5 bases). V lost 0 bases, J lost 3 bases, and 5 bases lay in between. This CDR3 spans 13 amino acids. Germline-derived CDR1 and CDR2 are MNHNS and SASEGT. CDR3 in amino acids: CASSEAGDYGYTF. In DNA form, the CDR3 reads TGTGCCAGCAGTGAAGCGGGGGACTATGGCTACACCTTC.